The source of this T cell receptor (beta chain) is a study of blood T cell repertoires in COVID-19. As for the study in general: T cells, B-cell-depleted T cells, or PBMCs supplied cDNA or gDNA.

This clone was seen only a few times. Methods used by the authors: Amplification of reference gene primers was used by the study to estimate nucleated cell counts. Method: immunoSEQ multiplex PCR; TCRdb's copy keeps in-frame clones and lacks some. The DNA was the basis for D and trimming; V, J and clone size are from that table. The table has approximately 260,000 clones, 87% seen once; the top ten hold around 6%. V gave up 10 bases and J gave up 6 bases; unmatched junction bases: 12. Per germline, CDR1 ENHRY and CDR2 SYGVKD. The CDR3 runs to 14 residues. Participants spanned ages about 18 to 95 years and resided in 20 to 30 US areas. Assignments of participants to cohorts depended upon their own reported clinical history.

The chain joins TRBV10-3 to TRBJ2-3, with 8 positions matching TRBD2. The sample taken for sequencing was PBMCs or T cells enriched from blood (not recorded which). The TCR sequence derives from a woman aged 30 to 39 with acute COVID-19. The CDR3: CATAPGGPVDTQYF. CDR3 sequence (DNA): TGTGCCACCGCGCCGGGGGGGCCAGTGGATACGCAGTATTTT.